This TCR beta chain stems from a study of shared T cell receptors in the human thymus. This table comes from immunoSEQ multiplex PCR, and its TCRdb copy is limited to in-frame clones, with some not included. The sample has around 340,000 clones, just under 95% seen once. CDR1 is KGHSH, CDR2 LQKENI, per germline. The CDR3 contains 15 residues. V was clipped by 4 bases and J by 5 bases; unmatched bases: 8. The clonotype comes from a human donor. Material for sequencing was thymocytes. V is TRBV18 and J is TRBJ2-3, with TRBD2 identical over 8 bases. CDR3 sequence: CASSLSGMRIDTQYF. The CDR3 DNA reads TGTGCCAGCTCACTTAGCGGGATGAGGATAGATACGCAGTATTTT. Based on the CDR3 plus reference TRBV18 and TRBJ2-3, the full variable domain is NAGVMQNPRHLVRRRGQEARLRCSPMKGHSHVYWYRQLPEEGLKFMVYLQKENIIDESGMPKERFSAEFPKEGPSILRIQQVVRGDSAAYFCASSLSGMRIDTQYFGPGTRLTVL.